The 22 T cell receptor beta chains in this list originate from one sample, sequenced in a study of stem cell transplantation in POMP-related autoinflammatory disease. Study-level results: Patients with PRAID showed a restricted number of unique TRB V-J gene pairings. PRAID patients trended toward lower TRB diversity and higher clonality in all analyzed T-cell subsets.

Their specific antigens are unknown. This table comes from immunoSEQ multiplex PCR, and its TCRdb copy is limited to in-frame clones, with some not included. The sample holds approximately 11,000 clones, approximately 86% seen once. Source: CD8+ T cells from PBMCs, taken before stem cell transplantation. These receptors came from a human donor with POMP-related autoinflammation and immune dysregulation (PRAID).

The V gene is TRBV27, the J gene TRBJ1-6; the match to TRBD1 covers 7 bases. Germline trimming cut 0 bases from V and 7 bases from J; bases unmatched to any gene: 3. The CDR3 consists of 15 residues. Germline loops: CDR1 MNHEY, CDR2 SMNVEV (reference sequence). This chain's CDR3 is CASSLSQGGNSPLHF. The CDR3 DNA sequence: TGTGCCAGCAGTTTATCGCAGGGGGGGAATTCACCCCTCCACTTT.

This chain links TRBV5-1 with TRBJ2-7; 9 nucleotides align to TRBD1. J gave up 2 bases and V 3 bases, and 3 bases lay outside the gene matches. The CDR3 contains 14 residues. The germline CDR1 and CDR2 sequences are SGHRS and YFSETQ. In DNA form, the CDR3 reads TGCGCCAGCAGCTGGACAGGGGCACCCTACGAGCAGTACTTC. It encodes CASSWTGAPYEQYF.

This chain connects TRBV6-5 to TRBJ2-7; the D gene is possibly TRBD2 (5 bases). The CDR3 is 13 residues long. Trimming removed 6 bases from V and 5 bases from J, with 14 bases in between. CDR1 MNHEY and CDR2 SVGAGI come from the germline V gene. The CDR3 region has the DNA TGTGCCAGCAGGGACTCCTTATTGGACGAGCAGTACTTC. Its translation: CASRDSLLDEQYF.

The chain employs TRBV19 and TRBJ2-3; D remains unclear. The germline CDR1 and CDR2 sequences are LNHDA and SQIVND (reference sequence). The V gene lost 5 bases and the J gene lost 4 bases, with 7 bases spanning the gap. There are 12 residues in the CDR3. The CDR3 nucleotides are TGTGCCAGTAGTCGTCTTTCAGATACGCAGTATTTT. Its protein product is CASSRLSDTQYF.

This clone occurred a few times. The chain is built from TRBV4-1 and TRBJ2-2, with 9 bases matching TRBD2. The length of the CDR3 is 18 residues. Looked up from germline, CDR1 is MGHRA and CDR2 is YSYEKL. The ends lost 0 bases at V and 7 bases at J; junction bases unmatched: 12. CDR3 DNA: TGCGCCAGCAGCCAAGATCCCCTCACTAGCGGGTACGGCGGGGAGCTGTTTTTT. The encoded protein is CASSQDPLTSGYGGELFF.

This sequence joins TRBV30 and TRBJ2-2; tentatively, D is TRBD1 (5 bases). Germline-derived CDR1 and CDR2 are GTSNPN and SVGIG (reference sequence). Trimming took off 6 bases at V and 2 bases at J, with 13 bases between the two ends. The CDR3 length is 14 residues. CDR3: CACLDRPNTGELFF. The CDR3 nucleotides read TGTGCCTGCCTTGACAGACCTAACACCGGGGAGCTGTTTTTT.

The V and J genes are TRBV18 and TRBJ2-1; 8 bases align to TRBD1. V lost 5 bases and J lost 0; bases outside the gene matches: 3. The CDR3 covers 15 residues. Germline assignment: CDR1 KGHSH and CDR2 LQKENI. The CDR3 coding sequence is TGTGCCAGCTCAGCAACAGGGGGCTCCTACAATGAGCAGTTCTTC. It specifies CASSATGGSYNEQFF.

The V and J genes are TRBV9 and TRBJ1-2, with 8 bases aligning to TRBD1. Germline V gives CDR1 SGDLS, CDR2 YYNGEE. This CDR3 is 14 amino acids long. V was clipped by 7 bases and J by 0 bases; unmatched bases: 5. The CDR3 bases are TGTGCCAGCCAAGGACAGGGCTCTAACTATGGCTACACCTTC. Its translation: CASQGQGSNYGYTF.

The CDR3 bases are TGTGCCACCAGCTACACGGCCGAAGGATCTGAAGCTTTCTTT. As protein: CATSYTAEGSEAFF. The V call is TRBV15, the J call TRBJ1-1, with D uncertain. The CDR3 consists of 14 residues. Looked up from germline, CDR1 is LNHNV and CDR2 is YYDKDF (reference sequence). Trimming cost V 5 bases and J 6 bases, with 16 bases left between them.

This sequence joins TRBV10-3 and TRBJ1-5, with D possibly matching TRBD1 (5 bases). Germline V CDR1 and CDR2: ENHRY, SYGVKD. The CDR3 runs to 10 residues. Trimming shortened V by 8 bases and J by 11 bases, and 10 bases separated the two germline ends. The CDR3 DNA reads as TGTGCCATCCAGGGTGCGTCCCAGCATTTT. Protein: CAIQGASQHF.

This clone was found a few times. The V and J genes are TRBV10-3 and TRBJ1-1, with unresolved D. In germline, CDR1 is ENHRY, CDR2 SYGVKD. CDR3 length equals 14 residues. V gave up 3 bases and J gave up 5 bases, with 13 bases separating them. CDR3 coding DNA: TGTGCCATCAGTGAAGTGGGCAGGAAGACTGAAGCTTTCTTT. Its translation is CAISEVGRKTEAFF.

The chain joins TRBV30 to TRBJ2-7; D possibly matches TRBD1 or TRBD2 (5 bases each). Germline V CDR1 and CDR2: GTSNPN, SVGIG (reference sequence). The CDR3 sequence is 13 residues long. The V end was cut by 3 bases, the J end by 2 bases, with 11 bases between. The DNA for the CDR3 is TGTGCCTGGAGGGGCAGGGACCCCTACGAGCAGTACTTC. Translating gives CAWRGRDPYEQYF.

This clone was observed once. The chain recombines TRBV6-1 with TRBJ1-5; no definite D call. The CDR3 extends over 15 amino acids. V was trimmed by 0 bases and J by 3 bases, leaving 9 bases between them. CDR1 and CDR2 (germline): MNHNS, SASEGT. CDR3 sequence (DNA): TGTGCCAGCAGTGAAGCTCAGTGGGACAATCAGCCCCAGCATTTT. It codes for CASSEAQWDNQPQHF.

This clone was counted between two and nine times. CDR3 nucleotide sequence: TGCGCCAGCAGTGAGAACACTGAAGCTTTCTTT. Amino acids: CASSENTEAFF. The chain has TRBV10-2 and TRBJ1-1; no clear D gene. CDR3 size: 11 residues. Germline lookup yields CDR1 WSHSY and CDR2 SAAADI. Trimming removed 2 bases from V and 2 bases from J, with 0 bases in between.

J is TRBJ1-5 and V is TRBV7-3; 8 bases agree with TRBD1. The CDR3 consists of 17 residues. Germline V gene data show CDR1 as SGHTA and CDR2 as FQGTGA. V lost 5 bases, J lost 1 base, and 10 bases stayed unmatched. CDR3 amino acids: CASSPGQGRRSNQPQHF. In DNA form, the CDR3 reads TGTGCCAGCAGCCCTGGACAGGGAAGAAGGAGCAATCAGCCCCAGCATTTT.

The chain is built from TRBV6-6 and TRBJ2-3, with TRBD1 identical over 7 bases. V shed 0 bases and J 4 bases; nucleotides not matched to a gene: 1. Germline lookup yields CDR1 MNHNY and CDR2 SVGAGI (reference sequence). The length of the CDR3 is 14 residues. In DNA, the CDR3 is TGTGCCAGCAGTTACTCGACAGGGCCAGATACGCAGTATTTT. It codes for CASSYSTGPDTQYF.

The chain links TRBV11-2 to TRBJ2-1; 10 bases map to TRBD1. The V segment lost 4 bases and the J segment 4 bases; nucleotides outside the gene matches: 4. The CDR3 spans 15 residues. The germline CDR1 and CDR2 sequences are SGHAT and FQNNGV. The CDR3 region has the DNA TGTGCCAGCAGCTCGACAGGGGGCCCTTACAATGAGCAGTTCTTC. It is translated as CASSSTGGPYNEQFF. Based on the CDR3 plus reference TRBV11-2 and TRBJ2-1, the full variable domain is EAGVAQSPRYKIIEKRQSVAFWCNPISGHATLYWYQQILGQGPKLLIQFQNNGVVDDSQLPKDRFSAERLKGVDSTLKIQPAKLEDSAVYLCASSSTGGPYNEQFFGPGTRLTVL.

J is TRBJ2-5 and V is TRBV6-1; 11 bases are a match to TRBD2. Germline V gives CDR1 MNHNS, CDR2 SASEGT. This CDR3 spans 17 amino acids. Trimming cost V 3 bases and J 5 bases; bases outside gene matches: 11. CDR3 amino acids: CASSEMASGGSGETQYF. Here the CDR3 DNA reads TGTGCCAGCAGTGAGATGGCTAGCGGGGGGTCCGGGGAGACCCAGTACTTC.

The gene calls are TRBV27 and TRBJ2-3; a weak D match, TRBD2 (5 bases). This CDR3 contains 16 residues. The V gene's germline CDR1 is MNHEY and CDR2 SMNVEV (reference sequence). V was clipped by 6 bases and J by 0 bases, with 16 bases between them. DNA for the CDR3: TGTGCCAGCAGGCCGGGAATCACCTCCAGCACAGATACGCAGTATTTT. Its translation: CASRPGITSSTDTQYF.

The chain links TRBV27 to TRBJ1-6; possibly TRBD1 for D (5 bases). This CDR3 has 15 residues. Trimming stripped 3 bases from V and 4 bases from J, with 10 bases between. CDR1 and CDR2 from the germline V gene are MNHEY and SMNVEV (reference sequence). CDR3: CASSFSDTYNSPLHF. DNA of the CDR3: TGTGCCAGCAGTTTTTCGGACACGTATAATTCACCCCTCCACTTT.

CDR3 coding DNA: TGTGCCAGCAGCCATAGCGGGTGGTTTGAGCAGTACTTC. It yields the protein CASSHSGWFEQYF. This chain joins TRBV6-5 and TRBJ2-7; 7 bases match TRBD2. The CDR3 extends over 13 amino acids. Per the germline V gene, CDR1 is MNHEY and CDR2 is SVGAGI. The ends lost 6 bases at V and 7 bases at J; junction bases unmatched: 9.

This chain uses TRBV6-5 with TRBJ2-1; 10 bases line up with TRBD2. V trimming: 5 bases; J trimming: 4 bases; junction bases outside the gene matches: 2. The CDR3 is made up of 14 amino acids. Germline CDR1 reads MNHEY; CDR2 reads SVGAGI. The CDR3 nucleotides are TGTGCCAGCAGTATAGCGGGGGGATACAATGAGCAGTTCTTC. Translation gives CASSIAGGYNEQFF.